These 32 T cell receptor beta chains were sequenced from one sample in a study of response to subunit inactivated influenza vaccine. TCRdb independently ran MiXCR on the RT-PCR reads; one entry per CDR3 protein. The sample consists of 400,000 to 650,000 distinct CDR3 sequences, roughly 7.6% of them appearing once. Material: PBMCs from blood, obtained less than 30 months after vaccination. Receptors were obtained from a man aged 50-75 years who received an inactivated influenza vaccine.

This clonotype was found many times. The CDR3 DNA is TGTGCCAGCAGCTTCATCGCTACCAAAGCTTTCTTT. Its protein product is CASSFIATKAFF. The chain carries TRBV7-2 and TRBJ1-1; D remains unclear. V was shortened by 3 bases and J by 9 bases, with 11 bases between the two germline ends. Germline V gives CDR1 SGHTA, CDR2 FQGNSA. The CDR3 covers 12 residues.

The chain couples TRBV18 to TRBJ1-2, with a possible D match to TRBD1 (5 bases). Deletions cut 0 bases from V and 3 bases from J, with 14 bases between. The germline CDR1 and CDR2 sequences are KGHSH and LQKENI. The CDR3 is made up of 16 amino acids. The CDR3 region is CASSPPSLGPHYGYTF. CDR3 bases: TGTGCCAGCTCACCACCATCTCTGGGACCGCACTATGGCTACACCTTC.

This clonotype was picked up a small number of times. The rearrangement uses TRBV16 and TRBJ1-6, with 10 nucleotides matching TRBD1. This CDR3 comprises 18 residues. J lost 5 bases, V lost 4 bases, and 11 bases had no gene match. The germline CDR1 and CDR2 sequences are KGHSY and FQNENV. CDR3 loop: CASSRPETGGGHNSPLHF. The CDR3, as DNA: TGTGCCAGCAGCCGACCAGAGACAGGGGGCGGCCATAATTCACCCCTCCACTTT.

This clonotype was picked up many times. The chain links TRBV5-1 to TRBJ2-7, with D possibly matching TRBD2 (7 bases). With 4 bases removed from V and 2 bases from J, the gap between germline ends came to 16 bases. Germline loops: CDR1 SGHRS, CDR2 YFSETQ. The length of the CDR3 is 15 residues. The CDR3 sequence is CASSRGGEPTYEQYF. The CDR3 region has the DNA TGCGCCAGCAGCAGAGGGGGGGAGCCAACCTACGAGCAGTACTTC.

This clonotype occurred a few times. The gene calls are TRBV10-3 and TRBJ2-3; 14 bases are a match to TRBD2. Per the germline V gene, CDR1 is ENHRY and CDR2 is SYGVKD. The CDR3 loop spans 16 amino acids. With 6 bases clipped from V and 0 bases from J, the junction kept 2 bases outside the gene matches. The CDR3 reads CAISWTSGGSTDTQYF. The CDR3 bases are TGTGCCATCAGCTGGACTAGCGGGGGGAGCACAGATACGCAGTATTTT.

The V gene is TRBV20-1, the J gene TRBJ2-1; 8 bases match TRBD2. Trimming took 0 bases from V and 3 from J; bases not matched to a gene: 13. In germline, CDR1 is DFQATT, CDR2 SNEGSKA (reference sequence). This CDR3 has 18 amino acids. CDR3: CSARDFGPAGGNYNEQFF. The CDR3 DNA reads TGCAGTGCTAGAGATTTCGGACCTGCGGGAGGTAACTACAATGAGCAGTTCTTC.

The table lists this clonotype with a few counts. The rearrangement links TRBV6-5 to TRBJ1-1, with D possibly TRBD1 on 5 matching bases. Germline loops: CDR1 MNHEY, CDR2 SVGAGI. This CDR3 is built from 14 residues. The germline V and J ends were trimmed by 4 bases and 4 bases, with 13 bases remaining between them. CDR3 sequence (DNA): TGTGCCAGCAGTTTGGGGCCTGCGGCCACTGAAGCTTTCTTT. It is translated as CASSLGPAATEAFF.

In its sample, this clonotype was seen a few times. DNA for the CDR3: TGCGCCAGCGCTAAGGGTCATACAAAATTTTACAATGAGCAGTTCTTC. Translation: CASAKGHTKFYNEQFF. V and J are TRBV10-2 and TRBJ2-1, with unresolved D. Germline CDR1 reads WSHSY; CDR2 reads SAAADI. There are 16 residues in the CDR3. V lost 8 bases and J lost 4, with 21 bases in between.

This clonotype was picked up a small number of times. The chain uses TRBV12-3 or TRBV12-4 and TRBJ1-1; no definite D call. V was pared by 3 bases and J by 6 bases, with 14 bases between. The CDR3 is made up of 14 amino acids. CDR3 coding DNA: TGTGCCAGCAGTTTGGAGGGAGGAGTCGCTGAAGCTTTCTTT. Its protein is CASSLEGGVAEAFF.

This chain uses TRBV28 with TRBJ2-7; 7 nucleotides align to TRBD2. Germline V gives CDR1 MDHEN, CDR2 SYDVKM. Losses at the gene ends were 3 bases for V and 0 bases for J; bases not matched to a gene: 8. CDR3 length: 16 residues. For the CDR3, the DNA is TGTGCCAGCAGTTTCGGGCTAGCGGAAAGCTCCTACGAGCAGTACTTC. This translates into CASSFGLAESSYEQYF.

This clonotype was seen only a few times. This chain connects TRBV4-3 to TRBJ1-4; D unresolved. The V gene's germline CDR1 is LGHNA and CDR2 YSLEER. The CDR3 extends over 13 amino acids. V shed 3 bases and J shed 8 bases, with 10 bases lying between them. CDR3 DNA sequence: TGCGCCAGCAGCCAGGAATTGGGGGAAAAACTGTTTTTT. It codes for CASSQELGEKLFF.

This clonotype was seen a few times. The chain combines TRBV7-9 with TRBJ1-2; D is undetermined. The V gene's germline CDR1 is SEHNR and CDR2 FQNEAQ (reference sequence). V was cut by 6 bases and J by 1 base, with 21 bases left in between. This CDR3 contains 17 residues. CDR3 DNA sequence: TGTGCCAGCAGTCATGCGTCGGCTTTCCCCTATAACTATGGCTACACCTTC. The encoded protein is CASSHASAFPYNYGYTF.

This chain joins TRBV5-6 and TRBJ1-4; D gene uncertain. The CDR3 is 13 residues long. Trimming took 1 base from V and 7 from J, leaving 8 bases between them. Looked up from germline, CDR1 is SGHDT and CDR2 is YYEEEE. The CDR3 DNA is TGTGCCAGCAGCTTGAGGTCGGCTGAAAAACTGTTTTTT. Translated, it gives CASSLRSAEKLFF.

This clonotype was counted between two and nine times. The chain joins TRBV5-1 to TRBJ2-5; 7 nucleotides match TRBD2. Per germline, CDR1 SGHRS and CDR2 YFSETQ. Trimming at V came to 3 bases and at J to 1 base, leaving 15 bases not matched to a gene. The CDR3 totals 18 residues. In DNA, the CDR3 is TGCGCCAGCAGCTCAGGGACTCTCGGAGGGAGGGGCCAAGAGACCCAGTACTTC. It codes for CASSSGTLGGRGQETQYF.

The CDR3 nucleotides are TGTGCCAGCAGCCCCGAATTTGGGGGATCCAAAAACATTCAGTACTTC. Translated, it gives CASSPEFGGSKNIQYF. The chain uses TRBV7-6 and TRBJ2-4; D is possibly TRBD1 or TRBD2 (5 bases each). CDR1 and CDR2 from the germline V gene are SGHVS and FNYEAQ. The CDR3 is 16 residues long. V gave up 5 bases and J gave up 2 bases, with 16 bases separating them.

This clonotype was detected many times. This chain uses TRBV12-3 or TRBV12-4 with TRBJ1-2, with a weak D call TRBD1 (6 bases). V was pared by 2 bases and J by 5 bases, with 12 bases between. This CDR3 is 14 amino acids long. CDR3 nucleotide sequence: TGTGCCAGCAGTTTAAAGATACAGGGTTATGGCTACACCTTC. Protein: CASSLKIQGYGYTF.

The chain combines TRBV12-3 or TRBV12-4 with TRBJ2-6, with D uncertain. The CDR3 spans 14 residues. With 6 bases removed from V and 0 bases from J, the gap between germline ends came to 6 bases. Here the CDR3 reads CASRLSSGANVLTF. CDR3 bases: TGTGCCAGCAGACTAAGCTCTGGGGCCAACGTCCTGACTTTC.

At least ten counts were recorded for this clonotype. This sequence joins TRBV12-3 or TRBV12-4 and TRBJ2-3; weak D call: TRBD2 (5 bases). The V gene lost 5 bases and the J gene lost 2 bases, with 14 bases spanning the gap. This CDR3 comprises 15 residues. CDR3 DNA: TGTGCCAGCAGTCGAAAGGACTCTCCCACAGATACGCAGTATTTT. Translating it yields CASSRKDSPTDTQYF.

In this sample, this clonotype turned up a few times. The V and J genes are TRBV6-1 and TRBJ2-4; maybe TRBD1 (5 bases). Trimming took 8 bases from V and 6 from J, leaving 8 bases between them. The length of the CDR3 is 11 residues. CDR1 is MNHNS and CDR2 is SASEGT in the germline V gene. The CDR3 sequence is CASLQANIQYF. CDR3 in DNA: TGTGCCAGCCTACAGGCAAACATTCAGTACTTC.

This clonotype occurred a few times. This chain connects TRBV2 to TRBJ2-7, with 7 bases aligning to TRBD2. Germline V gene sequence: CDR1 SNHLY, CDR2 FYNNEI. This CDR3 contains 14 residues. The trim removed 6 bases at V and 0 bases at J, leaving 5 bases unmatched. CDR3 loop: CASRPGTNSYEQYF. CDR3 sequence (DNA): TGTGCCAGCAGACCCGGGACTAACTCCTACGAGCAGTACTTC.

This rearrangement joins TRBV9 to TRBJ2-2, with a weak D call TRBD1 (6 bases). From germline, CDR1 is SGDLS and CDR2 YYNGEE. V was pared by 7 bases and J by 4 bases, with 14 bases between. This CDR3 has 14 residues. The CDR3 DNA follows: TGTGCCAGCGCCCAGGGGCTAGCCACCGGGGAGCTGTTTTTT. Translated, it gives CASAQGLATGELFF.

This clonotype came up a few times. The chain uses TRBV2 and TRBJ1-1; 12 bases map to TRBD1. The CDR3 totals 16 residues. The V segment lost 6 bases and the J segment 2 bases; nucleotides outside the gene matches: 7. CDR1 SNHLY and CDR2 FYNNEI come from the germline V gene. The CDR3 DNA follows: TGTGCCAGCAGAACCGGGACAGGGGGCGGTAACACTGAAGCTTTCTTT. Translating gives CASRTGTGGGNTEAFF.

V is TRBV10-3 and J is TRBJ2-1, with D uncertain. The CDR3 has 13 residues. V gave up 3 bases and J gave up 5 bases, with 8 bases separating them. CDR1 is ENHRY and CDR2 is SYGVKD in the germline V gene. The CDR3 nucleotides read TGTGCCATCAGTGAAACGGCCAACAATGAGCAGTTCTTC. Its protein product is CAISETANNEQFF.

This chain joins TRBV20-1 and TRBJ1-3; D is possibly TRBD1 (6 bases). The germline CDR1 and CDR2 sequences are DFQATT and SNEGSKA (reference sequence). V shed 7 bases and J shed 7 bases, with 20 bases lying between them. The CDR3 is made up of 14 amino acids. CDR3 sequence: CSGTTDRGWNTIYF. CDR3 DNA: TGCAGTGGTACAACGGACAGAGGGTGGAACACCATATATTTT.

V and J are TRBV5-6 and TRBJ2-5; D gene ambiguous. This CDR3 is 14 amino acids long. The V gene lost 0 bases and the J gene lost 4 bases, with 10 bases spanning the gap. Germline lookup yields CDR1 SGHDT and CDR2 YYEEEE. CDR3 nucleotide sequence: TGTGCCAGCAGCTTGGCCGCTGTTCGAGAGACCCAGTACTTC. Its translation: CASSLAAVRETQYF.

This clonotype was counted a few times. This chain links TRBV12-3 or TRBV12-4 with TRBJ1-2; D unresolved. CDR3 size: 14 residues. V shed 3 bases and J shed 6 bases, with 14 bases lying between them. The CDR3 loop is CASSLLEGWDGYTF. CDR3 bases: TGTGCCAGCAGTTTGTTAGAGGGTTGGGATGGCTACACCTTC.

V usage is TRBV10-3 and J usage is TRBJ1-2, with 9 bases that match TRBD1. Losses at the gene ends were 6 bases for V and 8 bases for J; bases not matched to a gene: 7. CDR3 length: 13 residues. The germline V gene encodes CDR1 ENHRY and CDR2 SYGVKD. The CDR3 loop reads CAISQDRGSGYTF. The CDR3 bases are TGTGCCATCAGCCAAGACAGGGGGAGCGGCTACACCTTC.

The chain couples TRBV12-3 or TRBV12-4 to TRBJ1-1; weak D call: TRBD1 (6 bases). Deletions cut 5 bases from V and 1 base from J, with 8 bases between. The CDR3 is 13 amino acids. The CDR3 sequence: CASSIQGNTEAFF. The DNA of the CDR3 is TGTGCCAGCAGTATACAGGGGAACACTGAAGCTTTCTTT.

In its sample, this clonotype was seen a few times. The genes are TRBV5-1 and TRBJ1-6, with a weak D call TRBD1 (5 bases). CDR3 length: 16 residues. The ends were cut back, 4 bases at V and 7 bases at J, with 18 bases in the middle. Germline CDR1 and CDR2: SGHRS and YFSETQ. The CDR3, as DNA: TGCGCCAGCAGCATTCAACCGGGACGATGGAATTCACCCCTCCACTTT. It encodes CASSIQPGRWNSPLHF.

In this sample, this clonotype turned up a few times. Here the CDR3 DNA reads TGCGCCAGCAGCCCGACCGCCTTAAATGAGCAGTTCTTC. Its translation is CASSPTALNEQFF. The rearrangement joins TRBV5-1 to TRBJ2-1; the D is unclear. The germline CDR1 and CDR2 sequences are SGHRS and YFSETQ. This CDR3 has 13 amino acids. With 4 bases removed from V and 7 bases from J, the gap between germline ends came to 12 bases.

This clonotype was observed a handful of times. The CDR3 is CASSQGYDSSYEQYF. CDR3 coding DNA: TGCGCCAGCAGCCAAGGCTACGACAGCTCCTACGAGCAGTACTTC. This chain connects TRBV4-3 to TRBJ2-7; possibly TRBD1 for D (5 bases). Germline CDR1 reads LGHNA; CDR2 reads YSLEER. The CDR3 sequence is 15 residues long. Trimming cost V 1 base and J 0 bases, with 10 bases left between them.

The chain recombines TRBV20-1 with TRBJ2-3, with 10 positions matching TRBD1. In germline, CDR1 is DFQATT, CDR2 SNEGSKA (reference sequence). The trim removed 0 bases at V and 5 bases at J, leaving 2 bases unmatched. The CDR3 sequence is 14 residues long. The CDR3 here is CSARDGTGEDTQYF. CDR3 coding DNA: TGCAGTGCTAGAGATGGGACAGGGGAAGATACGCAGTATTTT.